The T cell receptor beta chain described here comes from a study of blood T cell repertoires in COVID-19. Only in-frame clones appear in the TCRdb table, and some are missing; sequencing was by immunoSEQ multiplex PCR. Of around 400,000 clones listed, around nine tenths are singletons. This CDR3 comprises 15 residues. Trimming cost V 3 bases and J 10 bases; bases outside gene matches: 10. Germline assignment: CDR1 ENHRY and CDR2 SYGVKD. Sequences were obtained from PBMCs or T cells enriched from blood (not recorded which). This sequence originates from a woman aged 18-29 years who had been exposed to COVID-19. The chain joins TRBV10-3 to TRBJ1-5, with 9 bases matching TRBD1. CDR3 sequence (DNA): TGTGCCATCAGTGACCTTCCGGGACAGGGCCATCCCCAGCATTTT. Its translation: CAISDLPGQGHPQHF.